This T cell receptor (beta chain) was found in a study of vaccination and CD4 T cells after COVID-19. In this sample, this clonotype turned up a few times. Its target is not known. The sample's treatment: 10-day PBMC culture with coronavirus spike peptide pools or control peptides (ViraFEST assay). IL-2 at about 11 IU/ml and peptide pools at approximately 10 ug/ml were added to PBMCs cultured at roughly 2.1 million per well. Oncomine TCR Beta short-read sequencing was applied to DNA from cultured CD4+ T cells. TCRdb called the PCR reads again in MiXCR, with one record for every CDR3 protein. The sample holds 20,000 to 25,000 distinct CDR3 sequences; 35% to 40% are singletons and the top ten take around 20%. Whole-study results and caveats: It was found that, in convalescent patients, 304 of 307 vaccine-specific clones were spike mono-reactive.

This TCR was recovered from a human donor who received a COVID-19 vaccine. The specimen comprised CD4+ T cells from blood, cultured in vitro, sampled before SARS-CoV-2 vaccination.

The CDR3 is CAWRETRENEAFF. The CDR3 region has the DNA TGTGCCTGGAGGGAGACAAGGGAGAATGAAGCTTTCTTT. The rearrangement uses TRBV30 and TRBJ1-1, with D hard to call. This CDR3 has 13 residues. Germline values: CDR1 GTSNPN, CDR2 SVGIG (reference sequence). V lost 3 bases, J lost 7 bases, and 15 bases lay in between.